These 24 T cell receptor beta chains share one sample of origin, sequenced in a study of T cell responses to AZD1222 COVID-19 vaccine. Repertoires were generated with immunoSEQ multiplex PCR, while TCRdb's copy carries only in-frame clones and drops some. This sample yields around 140,000 clones, of which roughly 93% are seen a single time; under 6.5% belongs to the top ten. This sample comprised peripheral blood, obtained on day 0 of AZD1222 vaccination. These receptors came from an adult in good health.

V usage is TRBV9 and J usage is TRBJ2-5, with D maybe TRBD2 (6 bases). The V gene's germline CDR1 is SGDLS and CDR2 YYNGEE. This CDR3 is 16 amino acids long. V gave up 3 bases and J gave up 4 bases, with 19 bases separating them. The CDR3 bases are TGTGCCAGCAGCGCGTTCTCAGGAGGGATGGGAGAGACCCAGTACTTC. Its protein is CASSAFSGGMGETQYF.

The V call is TRBV5-1, the J call TRBJ2-2, with a possible D match to TRBD1 (5 bases). V was shortened by 2 bases and J by 1 base, with 9 bases between the two germline ends. Germline CDR1 is SGHRS and CDR2 is YFSETQ. CDR3 size: 15 residues. CDR3 nucleotide sequence: TGCGCCAGCAGCTTTGGGGCAGGGAACACCGGGGAGCTGTTTTTT. Its translation: CASSFGAGNTGELFF.

CDR3 DNA: TGTGCCAGCAGTCCACCCCCGGGCAATCAGCCCCAGCATTTT. This sequence encodes CASSPPPGNQPQHF. The chain carries TRBV6-6 and TRBJ1-5; D remains unclear. V was cut by 5 bases and J by 2 bases, with 10 bases left in between. Per the germline V gene, CDR1 is MNHNY and CDR2 is SVGAGI (reference sequence). The CDR3 runs 14 residues.

V and J are TRBV30 and TRBJ2-3; 7 bases agree with TRBD2. J lost 8 bases, V lost 2 bases, and 16 bases had no gene match. Germline loops: CDR1 GTSNPN, CDR2 SVGIG (reference sequence). The CDR3 length is 16 residues. CDR3: CAWSSLRSSGPFTQYF. In DNA, the CDR3 is TGTGCCTGGAGTTCACTACGCTCTAGCGGTCCCTTTACGCAGTATTTT.

This chain uses TRBV7-9 with TRBJ2-2; D ambiguous. The V end lost 5 bases, the J end lost 1 base, and 8 bases lay between the germline ends. Germline V lookup: CDR1 SEHNR, CDR2 FQNEAQ (reference sequence). The CDR3 has 14 amino acids. For the CDR3, the DNA is TGTGCCAGCAGCCCAACAATGAACACCGGGGAGCTGTTTTTT. Translating gives CASSPTMNTGELFF.

The chain uses TRBV5-1 and TRBJ1-6; D unclear. This CDR3 has 13 amino acids. Trimming cost V 0 bases and J 5 bases, with 3 bases left between them. CDR1 is SGHRS, CDR2 YFSETQ, per germline. The CDR3 nucleotides are TGCGCCAGCAGCTTGGGGGATAATTCACCCCTCCACTTT. Its translation: CASSLGDNSPLHF. The whole variable domain, filled in from reference TRBV5-1 and TRBJ1-6, reads KAGVTQTPRYLIKTRGQQVTLSCSPISGHRSVSWYQQTPGQGLQFLFEYFSETQRNKGNFPGRFSGRQFSNSRSEMNVSTLELGDSALYLCASSLGDNSPLHFGNGTRLTVT.

The rearrangement links TRBV15 to TRBJ1-1; the D is unclear. Looked up from germline, CDR1 is LNHNV and CDR2 is YYDKDF (reference sequence). V dropped 2 bases and J dropped 6 bases, with 10 bases sitting between them. The CDR3 runs 13 residues. Written as DNA, the CDR3 is TGTGCCACCAGCAGATCGGGTGGGCCTGAAGCTTTCTTT. Translation gives CATSRSGGPEAFF.

The chain links TRBV20-1 to TRBJ2-5; D is unresolved. This CDR3 has 11 amino acids. V was trimmed by 3 bases and J by 4 bases, leaving 6 bases between them. Germline CDR1 reads DFQATT; CDR2 reads SNEGSKA (reference sequence). CDR3 nucleotide sequence: TGCAGTGCTAGCCGGAGAGAGACCCAGTACTTC. Its translation is CSASRRETQYF.

The CDR3, as DNA: TGTGCCAGCAGCTCGGGACCGGGACAGAAGCAGTATTTT. This gives the protein CASSSGPGQKQYF. The genes are TRBV7-9 and TRBJ2-3, with TRBD1 identical over 7 bases. CDR3 length: 13 amino acids. The germline V gene has CDR1 SEHNR and CDR2 FQNEAQ (reference sequence). The junction had 9 bases not matched to a gene; V was cut back by 4 bases and J by 11 bases.

The CDR3 loop reads CASSQLGLAGDYEQYF. The CDR3 nucleotides are TGTGCCAGCAGCCAACTCGGACTAGCGGGAGATTACGAGCAGTACTTC. The chain has TRBV4-2 and TRBJ2-7; 13 bases fit TRBD2. Trimming removed 2 bases from V and 4 bases from J; junction bases left unmatched: 5. This CDR3 has 16 amino acids. The germline CDR1 and CDR2 sequences are LGHNA and YNFKEQ.

The V and J genes are TRBV9 and TRBJ2-2; TRBD2 agrees at 7 bases. Germline lookup yields CDR1 SGDLS and CDR2 YYNGEE. V was pared by 4 bases and J by 5 bases, with 8 bases of the junction left unmatched. CDR3 length: 15 amino acids. This chain's CDR3 is CASSFLSGGTGELFF. CDR3 DNA sequence: TGTGCCAGCAGCTTTCTATCGGGAGGAACCGGGGAGCTGTTTTTT.

This chain links TRBV7-9 with TRBJ1-1; 8 bases map to TRBD1. CDR3 size: 14 residues. Germline assignment: CDR1 SEHNR and CDR2 FQNEAQ (reference sequence). The junction had 9 bases not matched to a gene; V was cut back by 5 bases and J by 7 bases. CDR3 sequence: CASSAPTGENEAFF. The DNA of the CDR3 is TGTGCCAGCAGCGCCCCGACAGGGGAGAATGAAGCTTTCTTT.

The CDR3: CASSRRLGGLAVSSYEQYF. CDR3 in DNA: TGTGCCAGCAGTCGGCGCCTAGGCGGACTAGCGGTGAGCTCCTACGAGCAGTACTTC. The chain combines TRBV27 with TRBJ2-7; 10 positions agree with TRBD2. From germline, CDR1 is MNHEY and CDR2 SMNVEV (reference sequence). The CDR3 runs 19 residues. With 5 bases clipped from V and 0 bases from J, the junction kept 16 bases outside the gene matches.

The chain joins TRBV27 to TRBJ1-1; a possible D gene is TRBD1 (6 bases). Trimming removed 5 bases at V and 4 bases at J, with 17 bases between. The CDR3 runs to 15 residues. Germline V lookup: CDR1 MNHEY, CDR2 SMNVEV (reference sequence). The CDR3 loop reads CASSKRTAQGTEAFF. The CDR3, as DNA: TGTGCCAGCAGTAAAAGGACAGCCCAGGGCACTGAAGCTTTCTTT.

J is TRBJ2-1 and V is TRBV10-3; 13 bases are shared with TRBD2. In germline, CDR1 is ENHRY, CDR2 SYGVKD. The CDR3 spans 17 residues. V was pared by 3 bases and J by 6 bases, with 8 bases of the junction left unmatched. CDR3 DNA: TGTGCCATCAGTGAAACCGGGACTAGCGGGAATTTCAATGAGCAGTTCTTC. Encoded protein: CAISETGTSGNFNEQFF.

The gene calls are TRBV10-2 and TRBJ2-1, with a possible D match to TRBD1 (5 bases). This CDR3 region has 15 residues. Trimming took off 0 bases at V and 2 bases at J, with 8 bases between the two ends. Looked up from germline, CDR1 is WSHSY and CDR2 is SAAADI. The CDR3 coding sequence is TGCGCCAGCAGTGAGTCGACAGAGGCCTACAATGAGCAGTTCTTC. As protein: CASSESTEAYNEQFF.

This chain uses TRBV29-1 with TRBJ2-7; 8 nucleotides align to TRBD1. The trim removed 5 bases at V and 4 bases at J, leaving 7 bases unmatched. The CDR3 runs to 13 residues. The germline gives CDR1 SQVTM, CDR2 ANQGSEA. CDR3 bases: TGCAGCGTTCGACAGGGGAAGCGGTACGAGCAGTACTTC. Encoded protein: CSVRQGKRYEQYF.

This sequence joins TRBV28 and TRBJ2-7; 7 bases align to TRBD1. The CDR3 has 14 residues. Per germline, CDR1 MDHEN and CDR2 SYDVKM. The junction had 9 bases not matched to a gene; V was cut back by 7 bases and J by 3 bases. CDR3 amino acids: CASKDRVSDYEQYF. The CDR3 nucleotides read TGTGCCAGCAAAGACAGGGTGTCGGACTACGAGCAGTACTTC.

The rearrangement joins TRBV2 to TRBJ2-7; 10 nucleotides align to TRBD2. The CDR3 extends over 13 amino acids. The ends lost 8 bases at V and 7 bases at J; junction bases unmatched: 8. The germline CDR1 and CDR2 sequences are SNHLY and FYNNEI. The chain's CDR3 is CASGLAGEGEQYF. CDR3 nucleotide sequence: TGTGCCAGCGGGCTAGCGGGAGAAGGGGAGCAGTACTTC.

This clone occurred once. The chain joins TRBV19 to TRBJ2-1; 8 bases align to TRBD2. V shed 6 bases, J shed 2 bases, and the junction held 6 bases outside the gene matches. There are 15 residues in the CDR3. Germline V gene lookup returns CDR1 LNHDA and CDR2 SQIVND (reference sequence). This CDR3 is CASRFSGTPYNEQFF. The DNA of the CDR3 is TGTGCCAGTAGATTTAGCGGGACCCCCTACAATGAGCAGTTCTTC.

This chain uses TRBV9 with TRBJ1-1; D unclear. Germline loops: CDR1 SGDLS, CDR2 YYNGEE. Trimming took 0 bases from V and 1 from J, leaving 4 bases between them. The CDR3 spans 13 residues. The DNA for the CDR3 is TGTGCCAGCAGCGTAGAAGGGAACACTGAAGCTTTCTTT. Translated: CASSVEGNTEAFF.

V usage is TRBV27 and J usage is TRBJ2-1, with unresolved D. CDR1 and CDR2 (germline): MNHEY, SMNVEV (reference sequence). CDR3 length: 12 residues. The V end was cut by 6 bases, the J end by 0 bases, with 3 bases between. The CDR3 DNA follows: TGTGCCAGCAGGAACTCCTACAATGAGCAGTTCTTC. Translated, it gives CASRNSYNEQFF.

This clone appeared once. V and J are TRBV14 and TRBJ2-2, with D maybe TRBD2 (6 bases). Germline V gene sequence: CDR1 SGHDN, CDR2 FVKESK. The CDR3 runs to 13 residues. With 6 bases removed from V and 7 bases from J, the gap between germline ends came to 12 bases. The CDR3 protein is CASSPLAGGELFF. The CDR3 DNA reads TGTGCCAGCAGTCCACTAGCCGGCGGGGAGCTGTTTTTT.

This clone is deemed medium-sized. The chain links TRBV27 to TRBJ2-1; D call uncertain. Germline lookup yields CDR1 MNHEY and CDR2 SMNVEV (reference sequence). Trimming stripped 4 bases from V and 0 bases from J, with 10 bases between. The CDR3 has 15 amino acids. The CDR3 DNA is TGTGCCAGCAGTTGGGCCTGGAGCTCCTACAATGAGCAGTTCTTC. Its translation: CASSWAWSSYNEQFF.